This T cell receptor beta chain comes out of a study of T-cell memory formation after mild COVID-19. Germline loops: CDR1 LGHDT, CDR2 YNNKEL (reference sequence). V gave up 3 bases and J gave up 6 bases; unmatched junction bases: 2. The CDR3 loop spans 14 amino acids. MiXCR was run by TCRdb on the 5' RACE reads, yielding one entry per CDR3 protein. This sample yields under 550,000 distinct CDR3 sequences, of which approximately 18% are seen a single time; 20% to 25% belongs to the top ten. The chain carries TRBV3-1 and TRBJ2-2, with 9 bases fitting TRBD2. Sequences were obtained from PBMCs or a T cell subset sorted from them (not recorded which). The receptor's source is a young man who had mild COVID-19 (a few samples of this study predate the infection). Cell type and time point are not known. The CDR3 DNA reads as TGTGCCAGCAGCCAGCGGGGGGGCCCCGGGGAGCTGTTTTTT. Translated, it gives CASSQRGGPGELFF.